What follows are 29 T cell receptor beta chains derived from one specimen sequenced in a study of T cell responses to AZD1222 COVID-19 vaccine. Sequencing used immunoSEQ multiplex PCR; TCRdb keeps in-frame clones, though not all of them. The sample includes 250,000 to 300,000 clones, 90% to 95% seen only once; the top ten take roughly 0.51%. The sample here was peripheral blood, taken 28 days after the second AZD1222 dose. The origin of the receptors is an adult who received the AZD1222 COVID-19 vaccine.

The chain is built from TRBV18 and TRBJ2-1, with a tentative D call TRBD2 (6 bases). Germline V gene lookup returns CDR1 KGHSH and CDR2 LQKENI. The CDR3 length is 13 residues. V lost 2 bases, J lost 6 bases, and 8 bases lay in between. The DNA of the CDR3 is TGTGCCAGCTCACCAGGAGGGCCCAATGAGCAGTTCTTC. Translating it yields CASSPGGPNEQFF.

The V call is TRBV12-3 or TRBV12-4, the J call TRBJ1-3; D is undetermined. The ends were cut back, 5 bases at V and 0 bases at J, with 5 bases in the middle. CDR3 length: 13 residues. CDR3 protein: CASSPHSGNTIYF. CDR3 sequence (DNA): TGTGCCAGCAGTCCTCACTCTGGAAACACCATATATTTT.

The rearrangement links TRBV5-4 to TRBJ1-1, with D possibly TRBD1 on 5 matching bases. This CDR3 region has 14 residues. V shed 0 bases and J shed 5 bases, with 11 bases lying between them. Germline V CDR1 and CDR2: SGHNT, YYREEE (reference sequence). In nucleotides, the CDR3 is TGTGCCAGCAGCTTGGACACAGGACTAACTGAAGCTTTCTTT. Translation: CASSLDTGLTEAFF. Supplemented by reference TRBV5-4 and TRBJ1-1, the full variable domain reads ETGVTQSPTHLIKTRGQQVTLRCSSQSGHNTVSWYQQALGQGPQFIFQYYREEENGRGNFPPRFSGLQFPNYSSELNVNALELDDSALYLCASSLDTGLTEAFFGQGTRLTVV.

The chain recombines TRBV28 with TRBJ2-1, with D possibly being TRBD1 or TRBD2 (5 bases each). In germline, CDR1 is MDHEN, CDR2 SYDVKM. Trimming shortened V by 7 bases and J by 6 bases, and 10 bases separated the two germline ends. The CDR3 is made up of 12 amino acids. This CDR3 is CASTRDGNEQFF. The CDR3 DNA follows: TGTGCCAGCACCCGGGACGGCAATGAGCAGTTCTTC.

This chain's CDR3 is CASRRDDSNQPQHF. For the CDR3, the DNA is TGTGCCAGCAGGAGGGACGATAGCAATCAGCCCCAGCATTTT. The rearrangement links TRBV2 to TRBJ1-5; D is possibly TRBD1 (5 bases). Trimming shortened V by 6 bases and J by 0 bases, and 9 bases separated the two germline ends. CDR1 is SNHLY and CDR2 is FYNNEI in the germline V gene. CDR3 size: 14 residues.

This clone was counted a single time. The genes are TRBV5-4 and TRBJ2-5, with TRBD2 matching over 10 bases. V was pared by 0 bases and J by 4 bases, with 3 bases of the junction left unmatched. CDR3 length: 15 residues. CDR1 and CDR2 from the germline V gene are SGHNT and YYREEE (reference sequence). CDR3 in amino acids: CASSLASGSGETQYF. The CDR3 nucleotides are TGTGCCAGCAGCTTGGCTAGCGGGAGCGGAGAGACCCAGTACTTC.

V usage is TRBV11-2 and J usage is TRBJ2-4, with 9 bases fitting TRBD1. CDR3 size: 18 residues. CDR1 is SGHAT, CDR2 FQNNGV, per germline. With V trimmed by 6 bases and J by 1 base, 13 bases remained unmatched. The CDR3 sequence is CASRTDRGSSVAKNIQYF. The CDR3 bases are TGTGCCAGCAGGACCGACAGGGGGTCTTCCGTGGCCAAAAACATTCAGTACTTC.

This rearrangement joins TRBV30 to TRBJ1-4; D gene ambiguous. Germline loops: CDR1 GTSNPN, CDR2 SVGIG (reference sequence). The V end lost 3 bases, the J end lost 6 bases, and 17 bases lay between the germline ends. The CDR3 extends over 15 amino acids. This CDR3 is CAWSPWRGLDEKLFF. CDR3 DNA sequence: TGTGCCTGGAGCCCCTGGAGAGGGCTGGATGAAAAACTGTTTTTT.

This rearrangement joins TRBV3-1 (or the pseudogene TRBV3-2) to TRBJ1-1, with D tentatively TRBD1 (5 bases). Germline V gene sequence: CDR1 LGHDT, CDR2 YNNKEL (reference sequence). The CDR3 is made up of 14 amino acids. The germline V and J ends were trimmed by 3 bases and 5 bases, with 13 bases remaining between them. CDR3 amino acids: CASSHSSGRTEAFF. Written as DNA, the CDR3 is TGTGCCAGCAGCCATAGTTCAGGGCGAACTGAAGCTTTCTTT.

DNA of the CDR3: TGTGCCAGCAGTAGGCTCAATCAGCCCCAGCATTTT. Encoded protein: CASSRLNQPQHF. This sequence joins TRBV2 and TRBJ1-5; D is ambiguous. The V and J ends lost 5 bases and 3 bases respectively, with 5 bases between them. CDR3 length: 12 amino acids. The germline V gene encodes CDR1 SNHLY and CDR2 FYNNEI.

The rearrangement links TRBV30 to TRBJ1-2, with TRBD1 as a possible D gene (6 bases). With 4 bases removed from V and 3 bases from J, the gap between germline ends came to 15 bases. The CDR3 sequence is 14 residues long. Germline values: CDR1 GTSNPN, CDR2 SVGIG (reference sequence). The CDR3 protein is CAWNWGGSDYGYTF. CDR3 in DNA: TGTGCCTGGAATTGGGGGGGCTCTGACTATGGCTACACCTTC.

This clone showed up just once. V gene TRBV5-8 combines with J gene TRBJ2-3; perhaps D is TRBD1 or TRBD2 (5 bases each). Germline CDR1 reads SGHTS; CDR2 reads YDEGEE. V gave up 0 bases and J gave up 5 bases, with 13 bases separating them. The CDR3 consists of 15 residues. The DNA for the CDR3 is TGTGCCAGCAGCTTGGGAGGGAATAGGGGAGATACGCAGTATTTT. Translating gives CASSLGGNRGDTQYF.

The J gene is TRBJ1-5, the V gene TRBV6-5; D not certain. The V end lost 2 bases, the J end lost 1 base, and 3 bases lay between the germline ends. The germline gives CDR1 MNHEY, CDR2 SVGAGI. The CDR3 covers 13 residues. The CDR3 DNA reads TGTGCCAGCAGTTACACGAGCAATCAGCCCCAGCATTTT. Translating it yields CASSYTSNQPQHF.

This chain connects TRBV7-2 to TRBJ2-4; 10 bases are shared with TRBD1. CDR3 length: 15 amino acids. J lost 4 bases, V lost 7 bases, and 7 bases had no gene match. Germline values: CDR1 SGHTA, CDR2 FQGNSA. CDR3 sequence (DNA): TGTGCCAGCATGCCCCCGGGACAGGGGAAAAACATTCAGTACTTC. Its translation: CASMPPGQGKNIQYF.

This clone was found once. The V and J genes are TRBV7-9 and TRBJ2-1; D unclear. The CDR3 has 13 amino acids. V was trimmed by 4 bases and J by 12 bases, leaving 16 bases between them. CDR1 and CDR2 (germline): SEHNR, FQNEAQ (reference sequence). Here the CDR3 reads CASSSGPDKVQFF. The CDR3 bases are TGTGCCAGCAGCTCTGGCCCCGACAAGGTGCAGTTCTTC.

The chain has TRBV19 and TRBJ2-3; D is ambiguous. CDR1 is LNHDA and CDR2 is SQIVND in the germline V gene (reference sequence). This CDR3 region has 13 residues. Trimming removed 5 bases at V and 4 bases at J, with 10 bases between. The CDR3, as DNA: TGTGCCAGTAGTCTCGCAAGGTCAGATACGCAGTATTTT. This codes for CASSLARSDTQYF. The full variable domain, its missing parts supplied by reference TRBV19 and TRBJ2-3, is DGGITQSPKYLFRKEGQNVTLSCEQNLNHDAMYWYRQDPGQGLRLIYYSQIVNDFQKGDIAEGYSVSREKKESFPLTVTSAQKNPTAFYLCASSLARSDTQYFGPGTRLTVL.

The chain links TRBV5-4 to TRBJ2-5, with D unclear. CDR3 length: 16 residues. Germline loops: CDR1 SGHNT, CDR2 YYREEE (reference sequence). The germline V and J ends were trimmed by 0 bases and 9 bases, with 21 bases remaining between them. The CDR3 DNA reads TGTGCCAGCAGCTTGGGGGCGTCAAGAGATTGGGTGGCCCAGTACTTC. This codes for CASSLGASRDWVAQYF.

The CDR3 loop is CASSEGDRVNEKLFF. CDR3 DNA: TGTGCCAGCAGTGAAGGCGACAGAGTGAATGAAAAACTGTTTTTT. The chain combines TRBV2 with TRBJ1-4; D may be TRBD1 (5 bases). CDR3 length: 15 residues. Germline V gene data show CDR1 as SNHLY and CDR2 as FYNNEI. The germline V and J ends were trimmed by 1 base and 5 bases, with 11 bases remaining between them.

In this sample, this clone turned up once. The chain is built from TRBV15 and TRBJ1-3; D is uncertain. V was cut by 1 base and J by 1 base, with 5 bases left in between. This CDR3 has 14 amino acids. Germline assignment: CDR1 LNHNV and CDR2 YYDKDF (reference sequence). The CDR3 loop is CATSRALSGNTIYF. The CDR3 DNA follows: TGTGCCACCAGCAGAGCATTATCTGGAAACACCATATATTTT.

This chain joins TRBV27 and TRBJ2-7; 8 bases map to TRBD2. Germline V gene data show CDR1 as MNHEY and CDR2 as SMNVEV (reference sequence). This CDR3 region has 13 residues. J was trimmed by 4 bases and V by 5 bases; bases with no gene match: 4. In nucleotides, the CDR3 is TGTGCCAGCAGTGAGAGCGGGAGTTACGAGCAGTACTTC. Residues: CASSESGSYEQYF.

CDR3 sequence (DNA): TGTGCCAGCAGCCGCAGTCATGAGCAGTTCTTC. As protein: CASSRSHEQFF. The chain recombines TRBV9 with TRBJ2-1; no clear D gene. The V end was cut by 4 bases, the J end by 8 bases, with 7 bases between. The CDR3 loop spans 11 amino acids. Germline CDR1 reads SGDLS; CDR2 reads YYNGEE.

The gene calls are TRBV5-1 and TRBJ2-1, with TRBD2 matching over 11 bases. The CDR3 extends over 15 amino acids. Looked up from germline, CDR1 is SGHRS and CDR2 is YFSETQ. With 4 bases clipped from V and 7 bases from J, the junction kept 7 bases outside the gene matches. CDR3 bases: TGCGCCAGCAGCCTGGCGGGGACTAGCGGTAATGAGCAGTTCTTC. Translation gives CASSLAGTSGNEQFF.

This sequence joins TRBV6-5 and TRBJ1-6; no reliable D call. This CDR3 spans 15 amino acids. Germline assignment: CDR1 MNHEY and CDR2 SVGAGI. The ends were cut back, 2 bases at V and 8 bases at J, with 13 bases in the middle. In DNA, the CDR3 is TGTGCCAGCAGTTACGGCAGGTTTTCGGATTCACCCCTCCACTTT. Its translation: CASSYGRFSDSPLHF.

This rearrangement joins TRBV4-3 to TRBJ1-6, with D possibly matching TRBD1 (5 bases). The germline V gene has CDR1 LGHNA and CDR2 YSLEER. Trimming took 1 base from V and 7 from J, leaving 17 bases between them. The CDR3 length is 17 residues. CDR3 coding DNA: TGCGCCAGCAGCCAAGCGTCGACCGGACATATCAATTCACCCCTCCACTTT. It codes for CASSQASTGHINSPLHF.

The chain couples TRBV2 to TRBJ1-2; possible D gene TRBD1, 6 bases. CDR3 length equals 13 residues. V shed 5 bases and J shed 1 base, with 8 bases lying between them. CDR1 is SNHLY and CDR2 is FYNNEI in the germline V gene. Written as DNA, the CDR3 is TGTGCCAGCAGTAGACAGGTTAACTATGGCTACACCTTC. This codes for CASSRQVNYGYTF.

This chain connects TRBV5-6 to TRBJ2-7; TRBD1 is a possible D gene (5 bases). The CDR3 runs 15 residues. Germline assignment: CDR1 SGHDT and CDR2 YYEEEE. Trimming cost V 4 bases and J 2 bases, with 16 bases left between them. CDR3 loop: CASSPLGQVTYEQYF. The CDR3 DNA follows: TGTGCCAGCAGCCCCCTGGGGCAGGTCACCTACGAGCAGTACTTC.

The chain has TRBV14 and TRBJ2-3; D perhaps matches TRBD2 (5 bases). V was shortened by 4 bases and J by 2 bases, with 13 bases between the two germline ends. CDR1 SGHDN and CDR2 FVKESK come from the germline V gene. CDR3 length: 15 amino acids. The CDR3 DNA is TGTGCCAGCAGCCCTCTCGGAGGCTACACAGATACGCAGTATTTT. Translation gives CASSPLGGYTDTQYF.

CDR3 nucleotide sequence: TGTGCCAGTAGTATAGCCGTCGGGCAGGGTGGAGAGACCCAGTACTTC. Amino acids: CASSIAVGQGGETQYF. J is TRBJ2-5 and V is TRBV19; D might be TRBD1 (5 bases). Trimming removed 1 base from V and 4 bases from J, with 16 bases in between. The germline gives CDR1 LNHDA, CDR2 SQIVND (reference sequence). The CDR3 spans 16 residues.

The chain carries TRBV9 and TRBJ2-5; 10 nucleotides align to TRBD1. V dropped 2 bases and J dropped 3; count of bases not matched to a gene: 1. Germline V CDR1 and CDR2: SGDLS, YYNGEE. The CDR3 totals 14 residues. This CDR3 is CASSVTGGEETQYF. Written as DNA, the CDR3 is TGTGCCAGCAGCGTGACAGGGGGCGAAGAGACCCAGTACTTC.